Following are 11 T cell receptor beta chains from one sample sequenced in a study of cytomegalovirus exposure and HLA in healthy donors. The PCR employed 60 Vbeta primers together with 13 Jbeta primers. Assay used: immunoSEQ multiplex PCR; TCRdb lists only in-frame clones, some missing. This sample has approximately 140,000 clones, with 75% to 85% found just once. The sequencing input was PBMCs. The receptors were sampled from a middle-aged man in good health and CMV-seronegative.

This clone was seen just once. The identical CDR3 is also encoded by other nucleotide sequences in the sample. The genes are TRBV19 and TRBJ2-7; TRBD2 matches at 7 bases. Germline CDR1 and CDR2: LNHDA and SQIVND (reference sequence). This CDR3 region has 14 residues. V lost 4 bases, J lost 0 bases, and 3 bases stayed unmatched. The CDR3 region has the DNA TGTGCCAGTAGTAGGGGCGGGAGCTCCTACGAGCAGTACTTC. Amino acid sequence: CASSRGGSSYEQYF.

The chain links TRBV7-3 to TRBJ2-3, with 12 nucleotides matching TRBD1. The CDR3 is 16 amino acids. V gave up 5 bases and J gave up 3 bases; unmatched junction bases: 6. Germline-derived CDR1 and CDR2 are SGHTA and FQGTGA. The CDR3 spells CASSPGTGGLTDTQYF. CDR3 DNA: TGTGCCAGCAGCCCCGGGACAGGGGGCCTGACAGATACGCAGTATTTT. Full variable domain (missing parts from reference TRBV7-3 and TRBJ2-3): GAGVSQTPSNKVTEKGKYVELRCDPISGHTALYWYRQSLGQGPEFLIYFQGTGAADDSGLPNDRFFAVRPEGSVSTLKIQRTERGDSAVYLCASSPGTGGLTDTQYFGPGTRLTVL.

The genes are TRBV27 and TRBJ1-1; 9 nucleotides align to TRBD1. J lost 3 bases, V lost 4 bases, and 3 bases had no gene match. This CDR3 has 14 amino acids. Germline CDR1 is MNHEY and CDR2 is SMNVEV (reference sequence). The CDR3 loop is CASSYGQGYTEAFF. In DNA form, the CDR3 reads TGTGCCAGCAGTTATGGACAGGGGTACACTGAAGCTTTCTTT.

The V and J genes are TRBV5-1 and TRBJ2-5; the match to TRBD2 covers 10 bases. V lost 0 bases, J lost 5 bases, and 7 bases stayed unmatched. The CDR3 is made up of 16 amino acids. Germline V CDR1 and CDR2: SGHRS, YFSETQ. DNA of the CDR3: TGCGCCAGCAGCTTGGGCAGCGGGGGGGCCGTGGAGACCCAGTACTTC. Its protein product is CASSLGSGGAVETQYF. The variable domain in full, with the rest retrieved from reference TRBV5-1 and TRBJ2-5, is KAGVTQTPRYLIKTRGQQVTLSCSPISGHRSVSWYQQTPGQGLQFLFEYFSETQRNKGNFPGRFSGRQFSNSRSEMNVSTLELGDSALYLCASSLGSGGAVETQYFGPGTRLLVL.

The gene calls are TRBV7-9 and TRBJ1-1; D might be TRBD1 (6 bases). Germline V lookup: CDR1 SEHNR, CDR2 FQNEAQ (reference sequence). This CDR3 comprises 16 residues. V shed 3 bases and J shed 3 bases, with 17 bases lying between them. The CDR3 spells CASSFYRAIYDTEAFF. The CDR3 DNA follows: TGTGCCAGCAGCTTTTACAGGGCGATCTACGACACTGAAGCTTTCTTT.

Concerning this clone itself: This sample also contains other DNA sequences that code for the same CDR3. This sequence joins TRBV30 and TRBJ1-5; D uncertain. Germline V gene data show CDR1 as GTSNPN and CDR2 as SVGIG (reference sequence). Trimming pared 4 bases from V and 6 bases from J, leaving 16 bases between. The CDR3 is 14 amino acids. The CDR3 DNA follows: TGTGCCTGGACCCCGGGAGGCCTAGGTCAGCCCCAGCATTTT. This gives the protein CAWTPGGLGQPQHF.

The chain employs TRBV9 and TRBJ1-6; D possibly corresponds to TRBD1 (5 bases). Deletions cut 1 base from V and 8 bases from J, with 13 bases between. CDR1 is SGDLS, CDR2 YYNGEE, per germline. CDR3 length: 15 amino acids. CDR3 DNA: TGTGCCAGCAGCGTAAGTCCAGGGATGGATTCACCCCTCCACTTT. Translating gives CASSVSPGMDSPLHF.

This chain connects TRBV5-1 to TRBJ2-5; 8 positions agree with TRBD2. The J segment lost 3 bases and the V segment lost 5 bases, leaving 0 bases of the junction unmatched. The germline V gene encodes CDR1 SGHRS and CDR2 YFSETQ. This CDR3 spans 12 amino acids. CDR3 protein: CASRLAEETQYF. The CDR3 DNA sequence: TGCGCCAGCAGACTAGCGGAAGAGACCCAGTACTTC.

This chain uses TRBV18 with TRBJ1-5; TRBD1 is a possible D gene (6 bases). The CDR3 spans 17 residues. V shed 2 bases and J shed 6 bases, with 20 bases lying between them. Germline-derived CDR1 and CDR2 are KGHSH and LQKENI. The CDR3 loop is CASSPREGVDVVQPQHF. In DNA, the CDR3 is TGTGCCAGCTCACCAAGAGAGGGGGTAGACGTAGTTCAGCCCCAGCATTTT. Full variable domain (missing parts from reference TRBV18 and TRBJ1-5): NAGVMQNPRHLVRRRGQEARLRCSPMKGHSHVYWYRQLPEEGLKFMVYLQKENIIDESGMPKERFSAEFPKEGPSILRIQQVVRGDSAAYFCASSPREGVDVVQPQHFGDGTRLSIL.

V usage is TRBV4-1 and J usage is TRBJ2-7; 7 bases agree with TRBD2. The CDR3 runs to 15 residues. The trim removed 3 bases at V and 2 bases at J, leaving 7 bases unmatched. Looked up from germline, CDR1 is MGHRA and CDR2 is YSYEKL. The CDR3 protein is CASSHSGTTAYEQYF. The CDR3 nucleotides read TGCGCCAGCAGCCACTCCGGGACTACCGCCTACGAGCAGTACTTC.

The sample holds one count of this clone. The chain employs TRBV6-5 and TRBJ1-1, with a tentative D call TRBD1 (5 bases). The germline V and J ends were trimmed by 6 bases and 6 bases, with 8 bases remaining between them. The CDR3 sequence is 11 residues long. Germline V gene sequence: CDR1 MNHEY, CDR2 SVGAGI. The CDR3 is CASSHRSEAFF. The CDR3, as DNA: TGTGCCAGCAGCCACAGGTCTGAAGCTTTCTTT.